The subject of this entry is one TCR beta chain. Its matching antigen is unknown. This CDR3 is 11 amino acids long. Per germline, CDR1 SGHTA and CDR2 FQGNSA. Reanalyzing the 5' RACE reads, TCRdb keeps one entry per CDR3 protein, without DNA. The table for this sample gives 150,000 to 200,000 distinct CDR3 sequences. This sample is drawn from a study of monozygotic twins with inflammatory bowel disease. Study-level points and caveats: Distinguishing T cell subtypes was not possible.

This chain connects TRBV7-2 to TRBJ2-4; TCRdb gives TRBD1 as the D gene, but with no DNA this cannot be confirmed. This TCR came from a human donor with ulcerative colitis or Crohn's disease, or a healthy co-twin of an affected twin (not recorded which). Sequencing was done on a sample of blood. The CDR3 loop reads CASRGGDIQYF.